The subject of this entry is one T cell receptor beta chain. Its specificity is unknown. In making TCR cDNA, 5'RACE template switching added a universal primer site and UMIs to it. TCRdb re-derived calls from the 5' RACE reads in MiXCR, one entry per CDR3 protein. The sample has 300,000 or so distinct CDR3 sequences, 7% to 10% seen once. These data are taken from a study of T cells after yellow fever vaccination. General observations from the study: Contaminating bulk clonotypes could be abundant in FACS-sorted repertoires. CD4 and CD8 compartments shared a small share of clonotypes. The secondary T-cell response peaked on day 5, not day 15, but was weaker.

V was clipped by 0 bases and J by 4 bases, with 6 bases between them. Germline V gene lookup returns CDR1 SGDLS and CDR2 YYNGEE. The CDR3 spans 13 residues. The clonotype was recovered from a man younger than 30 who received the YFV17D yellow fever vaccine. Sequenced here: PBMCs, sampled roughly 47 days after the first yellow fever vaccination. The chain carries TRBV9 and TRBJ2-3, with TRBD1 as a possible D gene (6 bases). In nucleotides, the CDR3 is TGTGCCAGCAGCGTAGGACAGGCAGATACGCAGTATTTT. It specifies CASSVGQADTQYF.